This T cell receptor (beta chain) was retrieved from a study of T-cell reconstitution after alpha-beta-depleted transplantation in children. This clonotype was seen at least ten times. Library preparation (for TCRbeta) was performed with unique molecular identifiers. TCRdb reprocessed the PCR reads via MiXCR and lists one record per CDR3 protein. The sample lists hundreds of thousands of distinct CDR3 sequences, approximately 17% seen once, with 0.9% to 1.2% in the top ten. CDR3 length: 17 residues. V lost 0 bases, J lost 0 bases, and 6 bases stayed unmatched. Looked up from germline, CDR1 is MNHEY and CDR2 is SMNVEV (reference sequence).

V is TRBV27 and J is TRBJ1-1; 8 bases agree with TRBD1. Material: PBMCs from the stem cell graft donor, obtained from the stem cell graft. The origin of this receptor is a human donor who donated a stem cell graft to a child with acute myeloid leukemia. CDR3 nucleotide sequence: TGTGCCAGCAGTTTATCGGCAGGGGGCAATGTGAACACTGAAGCTTTCTTT. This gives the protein CASSLSAGGNVNTEAFF.